Here is one T cell receptor (beta chain) with its context. There is no known antigen for this receptor. Base qualities are not at hand, and no much larger clone is one base apart. This sample stems from a study of shared clonotypes between healthy human individuals (dated by TCRdb to 2018 to 2020). Some background on the complete study: Three men and a couple of women, aged 18 to 49 years, made up the cohort. For each donor, three plates each were used for CD4 naive and CD4 memory, two plates were used for CD8 naive, and one plate was used for CD8 memory. Blood TCR repertoires of roughly 5 healthy adults were deeply sequenced to estimate repertoire size and the extent of clonotype sharing between individuals. Different laboratories and diverse techniques were used to prepare libraries and sequence TCR repertoires, to increase sequencing depth and limit assay-specific biases. Per donor, leukapheresis produced somewhere between about 0.94 and 9.5 billion PBMCs.

Using the deep immunoSEQ assay, multiplex PCR amplified TCR CDR3 regions from genomic DNA. Extracted genomic DNA from each cell subset was spread evenly across all wells of several immunoSEQ 96-well plates, with each plate serving as a replicate. Each replicate PCR for sorted subsets received roughly 0.2 ug genomic DNA, equal to roughly 30,000 T cell genomes. Purified libraries were quantified with a Qubit 3.0 fluorometer, sized on a Bioanalyzer 2100, and re-quantified with the KAPA Library Quantification kit. Each immunoSEQ 96-well plate was sequenced on its own single-read 150-cycle Illumina NextSeq 550 flow cell. Concerning the study's data processing: Because the immunoSEQ output included only junctional sequences and no quality scores, the filtering could not be the same as the filtering used for full-length reads. Sequences were annotated with PyIR, a Python wrapper for IgBLAST v1.9, and V/J genes and CDR3 were assigned using IMGT germline references. Reads were removed for weak V/J assignments (E-value above 1e-6), missing CDR3, stop codons, out-of-frame junctions, or ambiguous translated residues. A V3J clonotype was defined by an identical inferred V gene, J gene, and CDR3 amino acid sequence. The percentage overlap between two repertoires was calculated by dividing the number of shared unique clonotypes by the size of the smaller repertoire. Three approaches were used to assess repertoire richness: RTK rarefaction, the Chao1 estimator, and Recon v2.1 estimates of unobserved clonotypes. OLGA was used to compute generation probabilities for all TCRbeta clonotypes that the gDNA method yielded from a handful of donors. Held by TCRdb, this immuneACCESS table contains in-frame sequences only and omits some clones. Under half of the omission traces to an unresolved V gene where checked; the cause of the rest is unknown. That table supplies the V and J calls and clone size; D and trimming were determined from the DNA. Within this sample are some 1,900,000 clones, with about 95% of them counted one time only. The ten largest make up 0.9% to 1.5% of the sample.

For the CD8 naive samples, CD45RO-negative cells were positively selected for CCR7, yielding a CD45RA+CCR7+ population from which TemRA cells were excluded. The donors were healthy, HIV-negative adults with no recently reported acute infections or vaccinations. Every donor was a Caucasian adult residing in Nashville, Tennessee, USA. After blood collection by leukapheresis, PBMCs were isolated using Ficoll-Histopaque density gradient centrifugation and then cryopreserved in the vapor phase of liquid nitrogen. Purity and quantity of every magnetically sorted T cell population were checked by analytical flow cytometry. Genomic DNA was isolated from every sorted fraction and measured by UV absorbance on a Nanodrop 2000c. The junction shows trimming of 4 bases on V and 6 bases on J, plus 11 bases between the germline ends. CDR1 and CDR2, per the germline V gene, are MNHEY and SVGAGI. Spanning cysteine to phenylalanine, the CDR3 consists of 13 amino acids. The kept DNA is CDR3 alone, 39 bases in frame from the first base.

Study-level results and caveats: Larger estimated clonotype richness was generally found for naive subsets than for memory subsets. The genetic and exposure-history diversity represented was limited by the small number of donors. Compared with non-shared clonotypes, the clonotypes found in all four sorted-subset donors had higher generation probabilities. When several donors were compared, the shared fraction of clonotypes was roughly 4.8% for naive CD4, 3% to 4% for naive CD8, 2% to 2.5% for memory CD4, and 0.35% to 0.5% for memory CD8. Pairwise subsampling led to the expectation that sequencing depth would affect the degree of clonotype sharing among donors. Even with the large sequencing depth, rarefaction of the sorted-subset datasets indicated that sequencing was incomplete. Sampling was restricted to blood, and TCR repertoires in tissue are likely to differ from TCR repertoires in blood.

The sequence derives from a man between 18 and 29 years old in good health. This chain joins TRBV6-5 to TRBJ2-3; possibly the D gene is TRBD1, per 5 matching bases. The sequencing input was naive CD8+ T cells sorted from blood. The cell subset or site tag for this specimen amounts to: CD45RA+CCR7+. The CDR3 region: CASSSRTLDTQYF. Read as DNA, the sequence is TGTGCCAGCAGTTCCAGGACATTGGATACGCAGTATTTT.